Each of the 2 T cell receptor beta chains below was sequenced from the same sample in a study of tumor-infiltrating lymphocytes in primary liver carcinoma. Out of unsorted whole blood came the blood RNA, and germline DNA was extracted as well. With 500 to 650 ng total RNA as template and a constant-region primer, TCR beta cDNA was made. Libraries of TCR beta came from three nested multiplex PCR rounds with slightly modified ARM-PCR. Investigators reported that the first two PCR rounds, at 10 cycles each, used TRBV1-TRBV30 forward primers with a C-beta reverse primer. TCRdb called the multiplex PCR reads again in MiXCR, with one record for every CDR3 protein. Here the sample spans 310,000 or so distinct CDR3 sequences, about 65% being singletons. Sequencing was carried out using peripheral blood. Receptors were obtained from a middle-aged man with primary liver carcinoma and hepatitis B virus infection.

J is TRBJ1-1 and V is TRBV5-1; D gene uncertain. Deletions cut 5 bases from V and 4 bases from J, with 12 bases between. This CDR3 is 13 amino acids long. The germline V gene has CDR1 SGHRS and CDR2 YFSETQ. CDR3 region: CASRSADSTEAFF. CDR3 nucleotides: TGCGCCAGCAGGTCCGCCGACTCCACTGAAGCTTTCTTT.

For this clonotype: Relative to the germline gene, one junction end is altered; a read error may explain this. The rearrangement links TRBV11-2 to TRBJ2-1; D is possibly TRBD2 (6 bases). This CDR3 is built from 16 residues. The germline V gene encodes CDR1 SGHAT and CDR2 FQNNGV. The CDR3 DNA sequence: TGTGCCATCAGCTTACTTCCTATCGGGAGTAACAATGAGCAGATCTTC. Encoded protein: CAISLLPIGSNNEQIF. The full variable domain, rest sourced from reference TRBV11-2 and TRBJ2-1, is EAGVAQSPRYKIIEKRQSVAFWCNPISGHATLYWYQQILGQGPKLLIQFQNNGVVDDSQLPKDRFSAERLKGVDSTLKIQPAKLEDSAVYLCAISLLPIGSNNEQIFGPGTRLTVL.